Listed below are T cell receptor beta chains from one sample, sequenced in a study of blood T cell repertoires in COVID-19. The protocol was immunoSEQ multiplex PCR, while the TCRdb copy is restricted to in-frame clones and leaves out a portion. This sample yields 250,000 to 350,000 clones, of which 75% to 95% are seen a single time; around 6.8% belongs to the top ten. Sequences were obtained from peripheral blood. The receptor set was obtained from a woman aged 25 to 45 with COVID-19, enrolled during active disease. The CDR3 runs from the conserved cysteine through the conserved F or W. D genes are given only for firm matches. Clone size is stated in some rows and not others, as once, few, many or a class when expanded.

cdr3_nt	cdr3_aa	v_call	clone_size	j_call	d_call
TGTGCCAGCAGCATAAAGGGACAGGGGGACGGGGAGCTGTTTTTT	CASSIKGQGDGELFF	TRBV5-6	NA	TRBJ2-2	TRBD1
TGTGCCAGCAGTACATCAGGGGAGACCCAGTACTTC	CASSTSGETQYF	TRBV12-3/TRBV12-4	once	TRBJ2-5	NA
TGTGCCTGGAGTGCTCAAATCCAGGGCTATAGGGGCTACACCTTC	CAWSAQIQGYRGYTF	TRBV30	NA	TRBJ1-2	NA
TGTGCCAGCAGCTTAGGGTCTATCACCGGGGAGCTGTTTTTT	CASSLGSITGELFF	TRBV7-2	once	TRBJ2-2	NA
TGTGCCAGCAAACTAACAGGGGGAGATCAGCCCCAGCATTTT	CASKLTGGDQPQHF	TRBV6-6	once	TRBJ1-5	TRBD1
TGTGCCAGCAGAGCGGGACTAGCGGGAGTACGAGGCGGGGAGCTGTTTTTT	CASRAGLAGVRGGELFF	TRBV5-8	NA	TRBJ2-2	TRBD2
TGTGCCAGCAGCTCAAAGCTCGGGGGAATCTCACCCCTCCACTTT	CASSSKLGGISPLHF	TRBV9	many	TRBJ1-6	NA
TGTGCCAGCAGCTTGCCTAGCCACGAGCAGTTCTTC	CASSLPSHEQFF	TRBV5-7	NA	TRBJ2-1	NA
TGTGCCAGCCAAGGACAGGGAGGCTATGGCTACACCTTC	CASQGQGGYGYTF	TRBV7-9	NA	TRBJ1-2	TRBD1
TGTGCCAGCAGTGTTGGGGGAGGGGGATACGAGCAGTACTTC	CASSVGGGGYEQYF	TRBV28	NA	TRBJ2-7	NA
TGTGCCACCAGTGCTGCCGGGGGTGGCTACACCTTC	CATSAAGGGYTF	TRBV24-1	NA	TRBJ1-2	NA
TGCGCCAGCAGCTTGGGAGGCGGGAGCTCCTACAATGAGCAGTTCTTC	CASSLGGGSSYNEQFF	TRBV5-1	NA	TRBJ2-1	TRBD2
TGTGCCAGCAGCTACCCGGGGGGGGCATTGAACACTGAAGCTTTCTTT	CASSYPGGALNTEAFF	TRBV11-2	NA	TRBJ1-1	NA
TGCGCCAGCAGCAAGGGACAGGGACTTTACGAGCAGTACTTC	CASSKGQGLYEQYF	TRBV5-1	once	TRBJ2-7	TRBD1
TGTGCCAGCTCACCTCAGGGGTTCCATGAAAAACTGTTTTTT	CASSPQGFHEKLFF	TRBV18	NA	TRBJ1-4	NA
TGTGCCAGCAGTTACTCCCTGGGACTAGCGGTTTACGAGCAGTACTTC	CASSYSLGLAVYEQYF	TRBV6-2/TRBV6-3	NA	TRBJ2-7	TRBD2
TGCGCCAGCAGCCAAGATTGGGCAGCCGATAATTCACCCCTCCACTTT	CASSQDWAADNSPLHF	TRBV4-1	NA	TRBJ1-6	NA
TGTGCCACCAGCAGATGGACAGGGTCAAACTACGAGCAGTACTTC	CATSRWTGSNYEQYF	TRBV15	once	TRBJ2-7	TRBD1
TGTGCCAGCAGCGGGACAGGGTCCTATGGCTACACCTTC	CASSGTGSYGYTF	TRBV12-3/TRBV12-4	NA	TRBJ1-2	TRBD1
TGCGCCAGCAGCGTACAAGAGACCCAGTACTTC	CASSVQETQYF	TRBV5-1	NA	TRBJ2-5	NA
TGTGCCAGTAGTATTCACAGGGGCGCCGACTATGGCTACACCTTC	CASSIHRGADYGYTF	TRBV19	NA	TRBJ1-2	TRBD1
TGCGCCAGCAGCCACCTGACTGGGAACACTGAAGCTTTCTTT	CASSHLTGNTEAFF	TRBV4-1	NA	TRBJ1-1	NA
TGTGCCAGCAGCAATAGAGGACAGGGGGTAGAGACCCAGTACTTC	CASSNRGQGVETQYF	TRBV7-2	NA	TRBJ2-5	TRBD1
TGTGCCAGCAGTTTATCCTTAGGGACAGGGGGCACCGGGGAGCTGTTTTTT	CASSLSLGTGGTGELFF	TRBV28	NA	TRBJ2-2	TRBD1
TGTGCCTGGAACGGGTTAGCGGGAGCCTACGAGCAGTACTTC	CAWNGLAGAYEQYF	TRBV30	NA	TRBJ2-7	TRBD2
TGTGCCAGCAGTCGTCCGGGACAGGGGCATCCAGATACGCAGTATTTT	CASSRPGQGHPDTQYF	TRBV6-2/TRBV6-3	NA	TRBJ2-3	TRBD1
TGTGCCTGGAGTAAGGGACAGGGGATCGTCTACACCTTC	CAWSKGQGIVYTF	TRBV30	NA	TRBJ1-2	TRBD1
TGTGCCAGCAGTGAGCCGGGACAGGGATCAGAGACCCAGTACTTC	CASSEPGQGSETQYF	TRBV6-1	NA	TRBJ2-5	TRBD1
TGTGCCAGCAGCAACGGGGGGACTGAAGCTTTCTTT	CASSNGGTEAFF	TRBV7-3	once	TRBJ1-1	NA
TGTGCCAGCAGCCAAGAAATGATTGGCGGGAGGGTGGTATACTTC	CASSQEMIGGRVVYF	TRBV4-2	NA	TRBJ2-5	TRBD2
TGTGCCAGCAGTGTGGACAGGTCAAATCAGCCCCAGCATTTT	CASSVDRSNQPQHF	TRBV2	NA	TRBJ1-5	TRBD1
TGTGCCAGCAGCCGGAATAGCGGGAGGGCTTACAATGAGCAGTTCTTC	CASSRNSGRAYNEQFF	TRBV4-2	NA	TRBJ2-1	TRBD2
TGCGCCAGCAGCCCACAGGGAAGGTCCCTGGAGACCCAGTACTTC	CASSPQGRSLETQYF	TRBV5-1	once	TRBJ2-5	NA
TGCAGCGTTGAAGTTGAGACCGGGACTAGCGGAGCAGCCACAGATACGCAGTATTTT	CSVEVETGTSGAATDTQYF	TRBV29-1	NA	TRBJ2-3	TRBD2
TGTGCCAGCAGTTTAGCAACAGGGGAGAACATTCAGTACTTC	CASSLATGENIQYF	TRBV28	NA	TRBJ2-4	TRBD1
TGTGCCAGCAACCCTACAGGAGTGAACACTGAAGCTTTCTTT	CASNPTGVNTEAFF	TRBV2	NA	TRBJ1-1	NA
TGCGCCAGCAGCTCCGGACAGCCACGTCCTAACTATGGCTACACCTTC	CASSSGQPRPNYGYTF	TRBV5-1	NA	TRBJ1-2	NA
TGCAGCGTTGGGGTTAGCGGAAGCACAGATACGCAGTATTTT	CSVGVSGSTDTQYF	TRBV29-1	NA	TRBJ2-3	NA
TGTGCCAGCAGCGGGGGCGAAGCTAACTATGGCTACACCTTC	CASSGGEANYGYTF	TRBV3-1/TRBV3-2	NA	TRBJ1-2	NA
TGTGCCAGCAGCCCGGGAGGGGCGGGCTCCGAAGCTTTCTTT	CASSPGGAGSEAFF	TRBV4-2	once	TRBJ1-1	NA
TGTGCCAGCAGCCCTCCTGTACGGACTAGCGTCTACAATGAGCAGTTCTTC	CASSPPVRTSVYNEQFF	TRBV5-8	few	TRBJ2-1	TRBD2